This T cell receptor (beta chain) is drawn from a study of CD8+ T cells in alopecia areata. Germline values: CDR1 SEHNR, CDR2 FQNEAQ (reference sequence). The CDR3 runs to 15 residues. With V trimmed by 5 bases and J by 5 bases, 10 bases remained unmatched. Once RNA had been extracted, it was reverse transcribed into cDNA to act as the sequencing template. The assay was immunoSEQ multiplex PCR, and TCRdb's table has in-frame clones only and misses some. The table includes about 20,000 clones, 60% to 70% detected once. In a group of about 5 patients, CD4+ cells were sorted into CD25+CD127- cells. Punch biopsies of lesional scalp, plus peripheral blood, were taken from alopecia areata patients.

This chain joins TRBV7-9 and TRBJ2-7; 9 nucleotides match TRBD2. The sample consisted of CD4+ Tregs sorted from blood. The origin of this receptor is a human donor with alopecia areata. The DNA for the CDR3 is TGTGCCAGCAGCCCCACCAGGACTAGCGAGCACGAGCAGTACTTC. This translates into CASSPTRTSEHEQYF.